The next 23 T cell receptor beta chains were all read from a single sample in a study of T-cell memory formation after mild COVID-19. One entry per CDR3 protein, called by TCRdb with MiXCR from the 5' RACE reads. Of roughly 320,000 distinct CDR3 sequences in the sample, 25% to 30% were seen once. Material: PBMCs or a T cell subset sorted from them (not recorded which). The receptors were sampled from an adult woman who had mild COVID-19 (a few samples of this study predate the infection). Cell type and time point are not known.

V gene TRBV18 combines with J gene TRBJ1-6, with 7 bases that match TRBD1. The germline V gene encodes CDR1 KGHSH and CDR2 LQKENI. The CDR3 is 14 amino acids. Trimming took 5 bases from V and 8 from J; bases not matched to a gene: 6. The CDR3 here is CASSTTGTDSPLHF. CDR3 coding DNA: TGTGCCAGCTCAACGACAGGGACGGATTCACCCCTCCACTTT.

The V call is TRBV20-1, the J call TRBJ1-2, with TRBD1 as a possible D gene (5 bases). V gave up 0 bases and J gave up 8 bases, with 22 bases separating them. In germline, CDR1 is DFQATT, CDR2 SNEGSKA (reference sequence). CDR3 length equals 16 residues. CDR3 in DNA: TGCAGTGCTAGAGATCCTACCGGGACTCGGGGAGGAGGCTACACCTTC. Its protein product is CSARDPTGTRGGGYTF.

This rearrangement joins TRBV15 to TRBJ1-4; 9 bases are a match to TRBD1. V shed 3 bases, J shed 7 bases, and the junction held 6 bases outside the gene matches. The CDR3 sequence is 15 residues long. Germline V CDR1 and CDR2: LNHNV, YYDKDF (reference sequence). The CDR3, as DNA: TGTGCCACCAGCAGTAACTCGGACAGGGGTGAAAAACTGTTTTTT. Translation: CATSSNSDRGEKLFF. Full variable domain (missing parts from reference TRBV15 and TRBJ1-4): DAMVIQNPRYQVTQFGKPVTLSCSQTLNHNVMYWYQQKSSQAPKLLFHYYDKDFNNEADTPDNFQSRRPNTSFCFLDIRSPGLGDTAMYLCATSSNSDRGEKLFFGSGTQLSVL.

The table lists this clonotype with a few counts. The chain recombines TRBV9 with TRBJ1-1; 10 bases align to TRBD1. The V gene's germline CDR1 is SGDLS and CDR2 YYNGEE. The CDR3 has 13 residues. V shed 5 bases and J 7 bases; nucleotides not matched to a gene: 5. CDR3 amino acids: CASSEGQGDEAFF. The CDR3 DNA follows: TGTGCCAGCAGTGAAGGACAGGGGGATGAAGCTTTCTTT.

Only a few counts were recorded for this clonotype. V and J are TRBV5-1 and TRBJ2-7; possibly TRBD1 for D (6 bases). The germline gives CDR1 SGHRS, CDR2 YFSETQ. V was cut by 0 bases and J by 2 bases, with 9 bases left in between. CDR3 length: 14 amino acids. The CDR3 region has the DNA TGCGCCAGCAGCTTGGTCACAGGGCCCTACGAGCAGTACTTC. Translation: CASSLVTGPYEQYF.

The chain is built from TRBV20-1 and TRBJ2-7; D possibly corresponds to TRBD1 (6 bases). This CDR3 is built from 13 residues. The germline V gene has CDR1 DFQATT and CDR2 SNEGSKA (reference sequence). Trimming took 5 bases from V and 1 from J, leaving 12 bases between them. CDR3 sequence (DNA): TGCAGTGCTCGAAATACAGGGTCCTACGAGCAGTACTTC. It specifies CSARNTGSYEQYF.

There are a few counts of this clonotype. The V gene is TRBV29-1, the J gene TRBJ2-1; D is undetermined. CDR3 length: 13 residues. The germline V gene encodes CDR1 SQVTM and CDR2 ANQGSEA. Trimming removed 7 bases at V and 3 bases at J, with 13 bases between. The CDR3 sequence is CSATVEHYNEQFF. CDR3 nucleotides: TGCAGCGCTACGGTGGAACACTACAATGAGCAGTTCTTC.

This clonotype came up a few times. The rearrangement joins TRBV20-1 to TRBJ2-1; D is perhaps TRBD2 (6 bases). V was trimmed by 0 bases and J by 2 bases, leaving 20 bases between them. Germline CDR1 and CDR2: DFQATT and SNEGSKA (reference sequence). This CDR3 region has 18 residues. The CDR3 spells CSARDPLVLANPYNEQFF. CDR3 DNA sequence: TGCAGTGCTAGAGATCCGTTAGTACTAGCCAACCCCTACAATGAGCAGTTCTTC.

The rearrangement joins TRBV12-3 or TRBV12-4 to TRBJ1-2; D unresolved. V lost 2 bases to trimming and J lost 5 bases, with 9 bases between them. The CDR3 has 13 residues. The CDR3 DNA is TGTGCCAGCAGTTTACGCCCAACGTATGGCTACACCTTC. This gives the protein CASSLRPTYGYTF.

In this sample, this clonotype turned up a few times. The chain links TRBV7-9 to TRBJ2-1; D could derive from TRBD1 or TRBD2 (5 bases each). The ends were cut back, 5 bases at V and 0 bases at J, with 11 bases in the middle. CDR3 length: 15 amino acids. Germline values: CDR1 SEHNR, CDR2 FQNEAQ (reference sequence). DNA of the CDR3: TGTGCCAGCAGCAAAAATGGGGGCTCCTACAATGAGCAGTTCTTC. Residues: CASSKNGGSYNEQFF. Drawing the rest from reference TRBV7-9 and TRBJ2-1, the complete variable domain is DTGVSQNPRHKITKRGQNVTFRCDPISEHNRLYWYRQTLGQGPEFLTYFQNEAQLEKSRLLSDRFSAERPKGSFSTLEIQRTEQGDSAMYLCASSKNGGSYNEQFFGPGTRLTVL.

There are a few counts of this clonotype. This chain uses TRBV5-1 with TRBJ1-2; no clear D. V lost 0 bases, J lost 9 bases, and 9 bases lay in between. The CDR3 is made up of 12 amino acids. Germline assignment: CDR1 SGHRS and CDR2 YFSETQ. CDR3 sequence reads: CASSLVGERYTF. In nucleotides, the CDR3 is TGCGCCAGCAGCTTGGTCGGAGAGCGCTACACCTTC. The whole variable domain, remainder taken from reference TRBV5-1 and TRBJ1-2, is KAGVTQTPRYLIKTRGQQVTLSCSPISGHRSVSWYQQTPGQGLQFLFEYFSETQRNKGNFPGRFSGRQFSNSRSEMNVSTLELGDSALYLCASSLVGERYTFGSGTRLTVV.

CDR3 in amino acids: CASSFRGMNTEAFF. CDR3 bases: TGTGCCAGCAGCTTCAGGGGAATGAACACTGAAGCTTTCTTT. The J gene is TRBJ1-1, the V gene TRBV7-8; possible D gene TRBD1, 6 bases. The CDR3 sequence is 14 residues long. The ends were cut back, 3 bases at V and 0 bases at J, with 8 bases in the middle. Germline V CDR1 and CDR2: SGHVS, FQNEAQ.

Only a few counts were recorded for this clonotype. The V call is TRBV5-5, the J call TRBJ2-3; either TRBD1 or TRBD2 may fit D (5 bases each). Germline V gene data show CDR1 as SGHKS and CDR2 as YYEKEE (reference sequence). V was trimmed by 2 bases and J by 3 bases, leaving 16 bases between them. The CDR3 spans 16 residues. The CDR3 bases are TGTGCCAGCAGCTTTTACCGGGGCCAGAGGACAGATACGCAGTATTTT. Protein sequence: CASSFYRGQRTDTQYF.

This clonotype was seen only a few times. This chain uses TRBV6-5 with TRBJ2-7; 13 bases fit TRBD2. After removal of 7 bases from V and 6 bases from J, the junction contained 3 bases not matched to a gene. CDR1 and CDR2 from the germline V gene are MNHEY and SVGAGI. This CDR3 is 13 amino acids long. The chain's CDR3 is CASKGLAGREQYF. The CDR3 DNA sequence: TGTGCCAGCAAGGGACTAGCGGGACGCGAGCAGTACTTC.

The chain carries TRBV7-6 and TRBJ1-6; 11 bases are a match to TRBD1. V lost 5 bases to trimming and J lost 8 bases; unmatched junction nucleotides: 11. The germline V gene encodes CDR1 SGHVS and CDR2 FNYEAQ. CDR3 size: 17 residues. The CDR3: CASSPRAGQGVHSPLHF. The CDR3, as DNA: TGTGCCAGCAGCCCCCGCGCGGGACAGGGGGTACATTCACCCCTCCACTTT.

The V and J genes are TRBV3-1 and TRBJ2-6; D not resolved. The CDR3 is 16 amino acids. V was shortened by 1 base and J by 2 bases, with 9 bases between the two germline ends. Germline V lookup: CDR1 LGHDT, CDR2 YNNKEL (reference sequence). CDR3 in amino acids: CASSQVAGTGANVLTF. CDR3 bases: TGTGCCAGCAGCCAAGTAGCTGGGACTGGGGCCAACGTCCTGACTTTC.

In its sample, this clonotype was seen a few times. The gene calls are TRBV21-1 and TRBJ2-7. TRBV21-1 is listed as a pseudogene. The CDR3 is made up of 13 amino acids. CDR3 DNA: TGTGCCAGCAGGAAACTTAACCTGGACGAGCAGTACTTC. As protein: CASRKLNLDEQYF.

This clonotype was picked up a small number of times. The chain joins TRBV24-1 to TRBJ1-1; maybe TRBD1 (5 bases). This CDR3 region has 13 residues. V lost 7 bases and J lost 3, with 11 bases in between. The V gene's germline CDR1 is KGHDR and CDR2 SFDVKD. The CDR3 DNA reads TGTGCCACCAGCCGCCAGGGTCACACTGAAGCTTTCTTT. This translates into CATSRQGHTEAFF.

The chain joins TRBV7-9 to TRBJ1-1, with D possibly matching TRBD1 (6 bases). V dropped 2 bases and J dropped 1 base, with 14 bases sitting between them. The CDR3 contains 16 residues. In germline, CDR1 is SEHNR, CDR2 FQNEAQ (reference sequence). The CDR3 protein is CASSLSRTVKNTEAFF. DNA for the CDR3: TGTGCCAGCAGCTTATCCCGGACAGTAAAGAACACTGAAGCTTTCTTT. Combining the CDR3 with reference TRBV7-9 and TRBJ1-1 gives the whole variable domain DTGVSQNPRHKITKRGQNVTFRCDPISEHNRLYWYRQTLGQGPEFLTYFQNEAQLEKSRLLSDRFSAERPKGSFSTLEIQRTEQGDSAMYLCASSLSRTVKNTEAFFGQGTRLTVV.

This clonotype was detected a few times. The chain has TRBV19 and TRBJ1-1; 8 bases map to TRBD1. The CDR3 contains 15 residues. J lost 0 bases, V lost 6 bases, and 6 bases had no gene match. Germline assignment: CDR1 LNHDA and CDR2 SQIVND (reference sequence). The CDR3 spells CASREAGGLNTEAFF. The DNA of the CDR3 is TGTGCCAGTAGAGAGGCAGGGGGCTTGAACACTGAAGCTTTCTTT.

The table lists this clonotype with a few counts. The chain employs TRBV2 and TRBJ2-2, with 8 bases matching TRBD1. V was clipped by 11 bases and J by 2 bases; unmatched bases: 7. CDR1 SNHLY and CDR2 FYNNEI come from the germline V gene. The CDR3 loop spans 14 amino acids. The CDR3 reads CAGTGTGNTGELFF. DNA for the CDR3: TGTGCCGGTACCGGGACAGGAAACACCGGGGAGCTGTTTTTT.

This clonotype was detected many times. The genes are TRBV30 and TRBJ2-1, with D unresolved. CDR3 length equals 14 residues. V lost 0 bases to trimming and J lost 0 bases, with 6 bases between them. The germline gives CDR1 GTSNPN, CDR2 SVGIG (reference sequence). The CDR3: CAWSVLLSYNEQFF. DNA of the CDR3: TGTGCCTGGAGTGTATTGCTCTCCTACAATGAGCAGTTCTTC.

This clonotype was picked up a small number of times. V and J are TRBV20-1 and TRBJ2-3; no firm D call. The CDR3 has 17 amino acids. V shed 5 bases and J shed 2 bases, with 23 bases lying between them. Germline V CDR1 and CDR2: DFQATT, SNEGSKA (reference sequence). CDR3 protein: CSAFPPGPIPFTDTQYF. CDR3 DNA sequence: TGCAGTGCTTTTCCCCCAGGCCCTATCCCTTTCACAGATACGCAGTATTTT.